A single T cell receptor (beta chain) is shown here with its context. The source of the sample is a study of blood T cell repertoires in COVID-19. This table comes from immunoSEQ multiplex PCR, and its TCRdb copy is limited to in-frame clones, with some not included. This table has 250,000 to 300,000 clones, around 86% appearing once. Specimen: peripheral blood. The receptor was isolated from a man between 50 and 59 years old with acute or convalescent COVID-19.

CDR3 loop: CASSPWASGNTDTQYF. The DNA of the CDR3 is TGTGCCAGCAGCCCGTGGGCTAGCGGGAACACAGATACGCAGTATTTT. This chain uses TRBV3-1 (or the pseudogene TRBV3-2) with TRBJ2-3, with 9 nucleotides matching TRBD2. The junction had 7 bases not matched to a gene; V was cut back by 4 bases and J by 2 bases. In germline, CDR1 is LGHDT, CDR2 YNNKEL (reference sequence). This CDR3 is built from 16 residues.